This T cell receptor beta chain was captured by sequencing in a study of CD8 T cells in Susac syndrome. The V end was cut by 1 base, the J end by 3 bases, with 15 bases between. CDR1 and CDR2 (germline): SGHNT, YENEEA. The CDR3 is 16 residues long. CD8+ and CD4+ T cells taken from blood had their TCR beta sequenced. The multiple sclerosis controls consisted of treatment-naive patients with relapsing-remitting disease, either stable or active. The TEMRA cells underwent FACS enrichment, while the CD8+ and CD4+ T cells underwent negative isolation. The authors reverse transcribed roughly 0.5 to 1 ug RNA with random hexamers. Multiplex PCR with immunoSEQ amplified the TCR beta CDR3 across 54 Vbeta and 13 Jbeta. TCRdb itself ran the immunoSEQ multiplex PCR reads through MiXCR, one entry per CDR3 protein. Found here are 250,000 to 300,000 distinct CDR3 sequences, 70% to 90% of them singletons; the top ten hold approximately 0.11%.

This clonotype was sampled from a human donor with multiple sclerosis. This sequence joins TRBV11-3 and TRBJ2-5; D is perhaps TRBD1 or TRBD2 (5 bases each). What was sequenced was CD8+ T cells from PBMCs. CDR3 sequence: CASSLGHGTVKETQYF. The CDR3 coding sequence is TGTGCCAGCAGCTTAGGTCACGGGACCGTTAAAGAGACCCAGTACTTC.